What follows are 8 T cell receptor beta chains derived from one specimen sequenced in a study of CD8 T cells in Susac syndrome. A quantity of about 0.5 to 1 ug RNA underwent reverse transcription using random hexamers. MiXCR, run by TCRdb on the immunoSEQ multiplex PCR reads, gives a single entry per CDR3 protein. Of 120,000 or so distinct CDR3 sequences in the sample, approximately 94% were seen once. The source material was CD4+ T cells from PBMCs. The receptor set was obtained from a human donor in good health.

The chain has TRBV20-1 and TRBJ2-1; the D is unclear. From germline, CDR1 is DFQATT and CDR2 SNEGSKA (reference sequence). The CDR3 is 14 residues long. Deletions cut 3 bases from V and 0 bases from J, with 9 bases between. The DNA for the CDR3 is TGCAGTGCTAGTCCGCAAAACTCCTACAATGAGCAGTTCTTC. It translates to CSASPQNSYNEQFF.

J is TRBJ1-2 and V is TRBV7-9; a possible D gene is TRBD1 (5 bases). Looked up from germline, CDR1 is SEHNR and CDR2 is FQNEAQ (reference sequence). The CDR3 runs to 13 residues. The germline V and J ends were trimmed by 4 bases and 5 bases, with 11 bases remaining between them. In DNA, the CDR3 is TGTGCCAGCAGCTCGCCGGGACGATATGGCTACACCTTC. Amino acid sequence: CASSSPGRYGYTF.

The J gene is TRBJ2-1, the V gene TRBV19, with D possibly TRBD2 on 6 matching bases. CDR3 length: 16 residues. V lost 7 bases, J lost 5 bases, and 21 bases lay in between. Per germline, CDR1 LNHDA and CDR2 SQIVND (reference sequence). The CDR3 region is CASKIHGSGRDNEQFF. The CDR3 nucleotides read TGTGCCAGTAAGATACATGGTAGCGGAAGAGACAATGAGCAGTTCTTC.

The genes are TRBV3-1 and TRBJ2-1; D call uncertain. The V end lost 0 bases, the J end lost 7 bases, and 7 bases lay between the germline ends. Germline CDR1 is LGHDT and CDR2 is YNNKEL (reference sequence). CDR3 size: 13 residues. The CDR3 DNA is TGTGCCAGCAGCCAAGAGGAAGGGAATGAGCAGTTCTTC. Its translation: CASSQEEGNEQFF.

V and J are TRBV6-2 or TRBV6-3 and TRBJ2-1, with 9 positions matching TRBD2. The CDR3 is made up of 18 amino acids. The V segment lost 6 bases and the J segment 5 bases; nucleotides outside the gene matches: 17. Germline CDR1 and CDR2: MNHEY and SVGEGT. The CDR3 is CASSGLARVDGRDNEQFF. CDR3 in DNA: TGTGCCAGCAGCGGACTAGCGCGTGTCGACGGGCGTGACAATGAGCAGTTCTTC.

This chain links TRBV20-1 with TRBJ1-2; D gene uncertain. Germline assignment: CDR1 DFQATT and CDR2 SNEGSKA (reference sequence). The V and J ends lost 6 bases and 0 bases respectively, with 11 bases between them. The CDR3 is 13 residues long. In DNA, the CDR3 is TGCAGTGCCACCGAGGAAGCTAACTATGGCTACACCTTC. Amino acids: CSATEEANYGYTF.

CDR3 nucleotides: TGTGCCAGCAACCCCTTGGGGGGTTCTGGGGCCAACGTCCTGACTTTC. Translation gives CASNPLGGSGANVLTF. V and J are TRBV25-1 and TRBJ2-6; D might be TRBD2 (6 bases). There are 16 residues in the CDR3. The V gene's germline CDR1 is MGHDK and CDR2 SYGVNS. Trimming cost V 7 bases and J 1 base, with 14 bases left between them. Drawing the rest from reference TRBV25-1 and TRBJ2-6, the complete variable domain is EADIYQTPRYLVIGTGKKITLECSQTMGHDKMYWYQQDPGMELHLIHYSYGVNSTEKGDLSSESTVSRIRTEHFPLTLESARPSHTSQYLCASNPLGGSGANVLTFGAGSRLTVL.

The rearrangement uses TRBV19 and TRBJ1-1; D unresolved. CDR1 and CDR2 (germline): LNHDA, SQIVND (reference sequence). The length of the CDR3 is 13 residues. V was trimmed by 5 bases and J by 1 base, leaving 8 bases between them. CDR3 in DNA: TGTGCCAGTAGTTCGAGGAGGAACACTGAAGCTTTCTTT. Translation: CASSSRRNTEAFF.